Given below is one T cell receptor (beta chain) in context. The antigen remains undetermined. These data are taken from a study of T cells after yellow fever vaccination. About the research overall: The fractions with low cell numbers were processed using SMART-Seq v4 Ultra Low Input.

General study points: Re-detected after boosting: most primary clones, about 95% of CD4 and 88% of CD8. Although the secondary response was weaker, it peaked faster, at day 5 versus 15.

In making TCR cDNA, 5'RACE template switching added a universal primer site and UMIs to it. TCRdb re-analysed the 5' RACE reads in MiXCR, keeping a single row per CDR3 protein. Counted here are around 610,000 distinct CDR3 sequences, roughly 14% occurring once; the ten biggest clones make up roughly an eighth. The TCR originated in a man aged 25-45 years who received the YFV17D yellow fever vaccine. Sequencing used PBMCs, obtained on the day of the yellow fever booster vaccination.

As DNA, the CDR3 is TGCGCCAGCAGCTTGGCCGGCGGGAGCGGGTACACCGGGGAGCTGTTTTTT. It is translated as CASSLAGGSGYTGELFF. The gene calls are TRBV5-1 and TRBJ2-2; 7 bases are a match to TRBD2. CDR3 length: 17 residues. J gave up 3 bases and V 0 bases, and 8 bases lay outside the gene matches. Per germline, CDR1 SGHRS and CDR2 YFSETQ.